This entry lists 20 T cell receptor beta chains sequenced from one sample in a study of early T cells in non-severe SARS-CoV-2 infection. One entry per CDR3 protein results from TCRdb running MiXCR on the 5' RACE reads. The sample contains fewer than 120,000 distinct CDR3 sequences, roughly 12% of which appear only once. Here the sequenced sample was whole blood, taken at baseline. The source of these receptors is an adult who was a healthcare worker with PCR-confirmed SARS-CoV-2 infection or an uninfected control (not recorded which).

The sample holds many counts of this clonotype. Likely a read error: the CDR3 ends without its conserved phenylalanine or tryptophan. The DNA is left out, because the CDR3 cannot be placed on it with certainty; the CDR3 is given as TCRdb lists it. The chain is built from TRBV28 and TRBJ1-3. The CDR3 comprises 9 residues, both ends counted. The germline V gene encodes CDR1 MDHEN and CDR2 SYDVKM. CDR3 protein: CASSLSPTR.

This clonotype turned up a few times. The V call is TRBV9, the J call TRBJ2-2; D is possibly TRBD1 (6 bases). The CDR3 extends over 17 amino acids. Trimming removed 4 bases from V and 9 bases from J, with 25 bases in between. CDR1 is SGDLS, CDR2 YYNGEE, per germline. The CDR3 nucleotides are TGTGCCAGCAGCTTTCATCCAGATGGACAGTTTGTCCGGGAGCTGTTTTTT. Translated: CASSFHPDGQFVRELFF.

This clonotype appeared a few times. The J gene is TRBJ1-1, the V gene TRBV20-1; D gene ambiguous. CDR1 is DFQATT, CDR2 SNEGSKA, per germline (reference sequence). V lost 3 bases, J lost 0 bases, and 11 bases lay in between. This CDR3 has 14 residues. The chain's CDR3 is CSASRGGMNTEAFF. In DNA, the CDR3 is TGCAGTGCTAGTCGGGGAGGCATGAACACTGAAGCTTTCTTT.

The gene calls are TRBV4-1 and TRBJ1-2, with 7 bases aligning to TRBD1. Germline V gene lookup returns CDR1 MGHRA and CDR2 YSYEKL. The CDR3 totals 14 residues. V lost 2 bases, J lost 8 bases, and 8 bases stayed unmatched. CDR3 protein: CASSQRQGQRGYTF. The CDR3 coding sequence is TGCGCCAGCAGCCAAAGACAGGGACAAAGGGGCTACACCTTC.

The chain couples TRBV29-1 to TRBJ2-7; possibly TRBD1 for D (5 bases). Germline V lookup: CDR1 SQVTM, CDR2 ANQGSEA. Trimming removed 8 bases at V and 5 bases at J, with 16 bases between. The CDR3 loop spans 12 amino acids. The CDR3 DNA is TGCAGCTTCCGAGGACAAAGCGACGAGCAGTACTTC. This sequence encodes CSFRGQSDEQYF.

V gene TRBV20-1 combines with J gene TRBJ2-3, with 7 bases that match TRBD2. V shed 1 base, J shed 0 bases, and the junction held 1 base outside the gene matches. Germline V gene lookup returns CDR1 DFQATT and CDR2 SNEGSKA (reference sequence). CDR3 length: 14 amino acids. The CDR3 protein is CSARGLASTDTQYF. The CDR3 nucleotides are TGCAGTGCTAGAGGACTAGCCAGCACAGATACGCAGTATTTT.

This clonotype occurred a few times. The chain couples TRBV27 to TRBJ2-7; D remains ambiguous. The CDR3 is 14 residues long. Trimming left V 0 bases short and J 0 bases short, with 6 bases between. Germline lookup yields CDR1 MNHEY and CDR2 SMNVEV (reference sequence). CDR3 in amino acids: CASSLSSVSYEQYF. CDR3 DNA: TGTGCCAGCAGTTTATCTTCGGTCTCCTACGAGCAGTACTTC.

This clonotype appeared a few times. V gene TRBV29-1 combines with J gene TRBJ2-7, with TRBD1 matching over 7 bases. Germline CDR1 and CDR2: SQVTM and ANQGSEA. J gave up 0 bases and V 5 bases, and 4 bases lay outside the gene matches. The CDR3 has 13 residues. The chain's CDR3 is CSVNGQDSYEQYF. The CDR3 DNA reads TGCAGCGTTAACGGACAGGACTCCTACGAGCAGTACTTC.

This clonotype was seen repeatedly, ten times or more. This sequence joins TRBV11-2 and TRBJ2-5, with 7 nucleotides matching TRBD1. The J segment lost 5 bases and the V segment lost 3 bases, leaving 9 bases of the junction unmatched. Germline V gene lookup returns CDR1 SGHAT and CDR2 FQNNGV. This CDR3 spans 15 amino acids. CDR3 nucleotide sequence: TGTGCCAGCAGCTTCACCACAGGGGCCAGCGAGACCCAGTACTTC. It is translated as CASSFTTGASETQYF.

The sample holds a few counts of this clonotype. The rearrangement joins TRBV5-4 to TRBJ2-3; 8 bases match TRBD2. CDR3 length: 15 residues. J gave up 4 bases and V 2 bases, and 6 bases lay outside the gene matches. The germline V gene encodes CDR1 SGHNT and CDR2 YYREEE (reference sequence). The CDR3 nucleotides are TGTGCCAGCAGCTTAGCGGGGGTGGGCGCAGATACGCAGTATTTT. Protein: CASSLAGVGADTQYF.

This clonotype was recorded many times. The chain recombines TRBV20-1 with TRBJ2-1; 8 bases map to TRBD1. This CDR3 has 13 residues. CDR1 is DFQATT and CDR2 is SNEGSKA in the germline V gene (reference sequence). The CDR3 reads CGSDRGSYNEQFF. The CDR3 DNA follows: TGCGGATCCGACAGGGGATCCTACAATGAGCAGTTCTTC.

This clonotype has more than one count but fewer than ten. V and J are TRBV5-5 and TRBJ2-3; D call uncertain. With 4 bases removed from V and 5 bases from J, the gap between germline ends came to 20 bases. The CDR3 extends over 16 amino acids. Germline V gene lookup returns CDR1 SGHKS and CDR2 YYEKEE (reference sequence). CDR3 loop: CASSLLWIGFGDTQYF. The DNA of the CDR3 is TGTGCCAGCAGCCTACTATGGATAGGCTTCGGAGATACGCAGTATTTT.

This clonotype occurred a few times. The chain joins TRBV11-2 to TRBJ1-6; no definite D call. This CDR3 has 16 amino acids. V was clipped by 0 bases and J by 7 bases, with 13 bases between them. The germline V gene has CDR1 SGHAT and CDR2 FQNNGV. The CDR3 spells CASSLEGPSGNSPLHF. CDR3 nucleotide sequence: TGTGCCAGCAGCTTAGAAGGCCCGTCAGGAAATTCACCCCTCCACTTT.

This clonotype was counted only a few times. The chain is built from TRBV28 and TRBJ1-5; D is perhaps TRBD1 (6 bases). This CDR3 has 20 residues. The germline V and J ends were trimmed by 3 bases and 1 base, with 25 bases remaining between them. Germline CDR1 reads MDHEN; CDR2 reads SYDVKM. The CDR3 nucleotides read TGTGCCAGCAGTTTCGGGGGAGGGAGAAGGACAGTGATAAGCAATCAGCCCCAGCATTTT. It is translated as CASSFGGGRRTVISNQPQHF.

This chain uses TRBV28 with TRBJ2-7; 7 bases are a match to TRBD1. The germline V gene encodes CDR1 MDHEN and CDR2 SYDVKM. The CDR3 covers 14 residues. With V trimmed by 4 bases and J by 3 bases, 6 bases remained unmatched. CDR3 loop: CASSYPAGGYEQYF. The CDR3 DNA reads TGTGCCAGCAGTTATCCGGCAGGGGGCTACGAGCAGTACTTC.

The chain employs TRBV29-1 and TRBJ1-1; D is possibly TRBD1 (5 bases). The ends were cut back, 7 bases at V and 4 bases at J, with 13 bases in the middle. Germline loops: CDR1 SQVTM, CDR2 ANQGSEA. There are 12 residues in the CDR3. CDR3 region: CSGDRVGTEAFF. The CDR3 nucleotides read TGCAGCGGAGACAGAGTGGGCACTGAAGCTTTCTTT.

This clonotype was found a few times. The chain combines TRBV28 with TRBJ2-1; TRBD2 matches 8 bases. J gave up 1 base and V 1 base, and 6 bases lay outside the gene matches. The CDR3 loop spans 17 amino acids. Germline V CDR1 and CDR2: MDHEN, SYDVKM. The CDR3 bases are TGTGCCAGCAGTTTATCCCCAGCGGGGGCATCCTACAATGAGCAGTTCTTC. Translated: CASSLSPAGASYNEQFF. The whole variable domain, remainder taken from reference TRBV28 and TRBJ2-1, is DVKVTQSSRYLVKRTGEKVFLECVQDMDHENMFWYRQDPGLGLRLIYFSYDVKMKEKGDIPEGYSVSREKKERFSLILESASTNQTSMYLCASSLSPAGASYNEQFFGPGTRLTVL.

This clonotype was observed a handful of times. The gene calls are TRBV20-1 and TRBJ2-7, with D tentatively TRBD2 (7 bases). The ends were cut back, 0 bases at V and 3 bases at J, with 15 bases in the middle. The CDR3 has 15 residues. The germline CDR1 and CDR2 sequences are DFQATT and SNEGSKA (reference sequence). The CDR3 sequence is CSARDPRRGLYEQYF. CDR3 nucleotides: TGCAGTGCTAGAGATCCCCGGCGGGGGCTCTACGAGCAGTACTTC.

This clonotype was seen many times. The V call is TRBV3-1, the J call TRBJ1-3, with TRBD1 matching 9 bases. This CDR3 has 15 amino acids. The germline gives CDR1 LGHDT, CDR2 YNNKEL (reference sequence). V gave up 4 bases and J gave up 4 bases; unmatched junction bases: 5. CDR3 residues: CASSLNRGQGNTIYF. The CDR3 bases are TGTGCCAGCAGCCTAAACAGGGGGCAAGGAAACACCATATATTTT.

This clonotype was counted ten times or more. This chain uses TRBV7-2 with TRBJ2-7, with D perhaps TRBD2 (6 bases). The CDR3 is made up of 13 amino acids. Germline CDR1 SGHTA, CDR2 FQGNSA. Trimming removed 0 bases from V and 6 bases from J, with 9 bases in between. The CDR3 sequence: CASSLAGGSEQYF. CDR3 sequence (DNA): TGTGCCAGCAGCTTAGCGGGAGGTTCCGAGCAGTACTTC.